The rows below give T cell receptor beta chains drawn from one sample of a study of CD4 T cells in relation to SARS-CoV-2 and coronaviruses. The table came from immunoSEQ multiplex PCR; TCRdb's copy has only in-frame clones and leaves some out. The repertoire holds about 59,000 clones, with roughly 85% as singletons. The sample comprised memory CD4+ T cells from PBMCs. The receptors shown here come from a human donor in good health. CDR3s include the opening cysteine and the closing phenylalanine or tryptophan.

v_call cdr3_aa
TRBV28 CASRWTDTQYF
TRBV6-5 CASRRRDGKETQYF
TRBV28 CASRGQGARNTEAFF
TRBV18 CASSQQGRTDTQYF
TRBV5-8 CASNRETYNEQFF
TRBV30 CAWSFTAGGSQPQHF
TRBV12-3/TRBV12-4 CASSPGRNGELFF
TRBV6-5 CASSYSNRAPEAFF
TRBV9 CASSEAGTSLIQYF
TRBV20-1 CSASLVLAGVPEQYF
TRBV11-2 CASSINQGLYTEAFF
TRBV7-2 CASSPGQVETQYF
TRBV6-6 CASSSGLANRGYEQYF
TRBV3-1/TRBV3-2 CASSQDLTGSSYNEQFF
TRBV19 CASSNLQREKLFF
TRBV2 CASRKPDSNYGYTF
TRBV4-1 CASSQVSNQPQHF
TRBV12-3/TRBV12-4 CASTSSNEQFF
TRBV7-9 CASSVGTSGGTSETQYF
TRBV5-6 CASSLRTTRTDTQYF
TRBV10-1 CASSPGTPADYGYTF
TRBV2 CASRPRTSGGATGELFF
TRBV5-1 CASSWGGDEQFF
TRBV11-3 CAPNLCGYQETQYF
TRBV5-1 CASSLAGSDQPQHF
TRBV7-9 CASRKGEANTEAFF
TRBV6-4 CASSRTRDTNTGELFF
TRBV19 CASSITREWGYGYTF
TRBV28 CASSLNSAEQYF
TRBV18 CASSPAGQVYNSPLHF
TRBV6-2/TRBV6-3 CASSSQAPPLGTQYF
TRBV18 CASSGFATNEKLFF
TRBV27 CASSPLGQGQGYTF
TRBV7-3 CASSSGGTDTQYF
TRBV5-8 CASSRDLSWEGIF
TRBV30 CAWNPMGAGEVTGELFF
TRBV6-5 CASRGRGLGTQYF
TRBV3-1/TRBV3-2 CASSQRSPGGAGNTIYF
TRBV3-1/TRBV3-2 CASSQFDEQYF
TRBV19 CASSSKGDTEAFF
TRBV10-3 CAISVLRVRDGNTGELFF
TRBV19 CASANQPSGSAEQYF
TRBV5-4 CASSLRDRINNEQFF
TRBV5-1 CASSRPGLGNNEQFF
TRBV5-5 CASSSGLRGSAGELFF
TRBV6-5 CASRPGATNEKLFF
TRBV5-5 CASSLASDEAFF
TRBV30 CAWSRGALQAFF
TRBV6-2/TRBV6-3 CASSPPPPEYNSPLHF
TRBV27 CASSLIRGRVSGSSYEQYF
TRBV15 CATSNPSTDTQYF
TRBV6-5 CASSSWDRGIGNTIYF
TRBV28 CASRKALSRGALSGYTF
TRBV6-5 CASSIRVEEKLFF
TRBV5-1 CASSSISWTELNTEAFF